These 29 T cell receptor beta chains originate from one sample sequenced in a study of T cell repertoires in cytomegalovirus infection. TCRdb reprocessed the reads via MiXCR and lists one record per CDR3 protein. The sample holds over 250,000 distinct CDR3 sequences, 22% seen once. Their antigens are not known. The specimen was cultured PBMCs, collected from culture after CMV antigen stimulation. The receptors stem from a human donor in good health (CMV status not recorded). Some clones in this sample may be carry-over from other donors' samples.

The chain has TRBV11-2 and TRBJ1-1, with a possible D match to TRBD1 (5 bases). Germline V gene lookup returns CDR1 SGHAT and CDR2 FQNNGV. V lost 6 bases and J lost 6, with 20 bases in between. CDR3 size: 15 residues. The CDR3 protein is CASRTLSQGSPEAFF. The DNA of the CDR3 is TGTGCCAGCAGGACATTATCGCAGGGCTCCCCTGAAGCTTTCTTT.

This clonotype was seen repeatedly, ten times or more. J is TRBJ1-2 and V is TRBV6-6; D perhaps matches TRBD1 (5 bases). CDR1 and CDR2 from the germline V gene are MNHNY and SVGAGI (reference sequence). This CDR3 spans 13 amino acids. Trimming removed 4 bases at V and 7 bases at J, with 13 bases between. This CDR3 reads CASSWDVYSGYTF. CDR3 DNA sequence: TGTGCCAGCAGTTGGGACGTCTACAGTGGCTACACCTTC.

This clonotype came up many times. The CDR3 is CSARSPSSYNEQFF. The CDR3 nucleotides are TGCAGTGCTAGGTCCCCTAGCTCCTACAATGAGCAGTTCTTC. The V call is TRBV20-1, the J call TRBJ2-1; D gene uncertain. The CDR3 covers 14 residues. The germline V gene encodes CDR1 DFQATT and CDR2 SNEGSKA (reference sequence). The V gene lost 3 bases and the J gene lost 0 bases, with 9 bases spanning the gap.

This clonotype has just a few counts. The chain recombines TRBV4-3 with TRBJ2-1; TRBD2 agrees at 11 bases. This CDR3 region has 16 residues. The germline V gene encodes CDR1 LGHNA and CDR2 YSLEER. With 2 bases clipped from V and 5 bases from J, the junction kept 5 bases outside the gene matches. Written as DNA, the CDR3 is TGCGCCAGCAGCCAACGGACTAGCGGGCTGAACAATGAGCAGTTCTTC. It encodes CASSQRTSGLNNEQFF.

This clonotype has just a few counts. V gene TRBV3-1 combines with J gene TRBJ2-3, with 7 bases lining up with TRBD2. V was clipped by 4 bases and J by 5 bases; unmatched bases: 12. Germline V gives CDR1 LGHDT, CDR2 YNNKEL (reference sequence). This CDR3 contains 16 residues. The DNA of the CDR3 is TGTGCCAGCAGCCCCGACAAGCGGGGAGGGGAAGATACGCAGTATTTT. This sequence encodes CASSPDKRGGEDTQYF.

The chain uses TRBV28 and TRBJ1-5, with TRBD1 as a possible D gene (5 bases). In germline, CDR1 is MDHEN, CDR2 SYDVKM. This CDR3 has 18 amino acids. Trimming removed 2 bases at V and 0 bases at J, with 17 bases between. CDR3 sequence reads: CASSLVQGGRYSNQPQHF. The DNA of the CDR3 is TGTGCCAGCAGTTTAGTGCAGGGAGGGAGATATAGCAATCAGCCCCAGCATTTT.

This clonotype was recorded many times. The chain couples TRBV7-9 to TRBJ1-5, with D hard to call. The CDR3 is 14 residues long. The V gene lost 5 bases and the J gene lost 4 bases, with 12 bases spanning the gap. The germline gives CDR1 SEHNR, CDR2 FQNEAQ (reference sequence). This CDR3 is CASSTALGNQPQHF. CDR3 nucleotide sequence: TGTGCCAGCAGCACAGCACTGGGTAATCAGCCCCAGCATTTT. Variable domain in full (rest from reference TRBV7-9 and TRBJ1-5): DTGVSQNPRHKITKRGQNVTFRCDPISEHNRLYWYRQTLGQGPEFLTYFQNEAQLEKSRLLSDRFSAERPKGSFSTLEIQRTEQGDSAMYLCASSTALGNQPQHFGDGTRLSIL.

In this sample, this clonotype turned up a few times. The chain links TRBV7-2 to TRBJ2-3; D remains ambiguous. Germline-derived CDR1 and CDR2 are SGHTA and FQGNSA. V gave up 7 bases and J gave up 0 bases, with 17 bases separating them. The CDR3 extends over 16 amino acids. This CDR3 is CASNLNRLTSTDTQYF. The CDR3 coding sequence is TGTGCCAGCAACCTCAATCGGCTAACTAGCACAGATACGCAGTATTTT. The full variable domain, completed using reference TRBV7-2 and TRBJ2-3, is GAGVSQSPSNKVTEKGKDVELRCDPISGHTALYWYRQSLGQGLEFLIYFQGNSAPDKSGLPSDRFSAERTGGSVSTLTIQRTQQEDSAVYLCASNLNRLTSTDTQYFGPGTRLTVL.

The V gene is TRBV7-9, the J gene TRBJ2-1; TRBD2 matches at 7 bases. J was trimmed by 4 bases and V by 6 bases; bases with no gene match: 21. Germline V gene sequence: CDR1 SEHNR, CDR2 FQNEAQ (reference sequence). This CDR3 has 19 residues. CDR3 protein: CASRHSVLGSGFTYNEQFF. The CDR3 DNA sequence: TGTGCCAGCAGACATTCTGTGCTGGGTAGCGGGTTTACGTACAATGAGCAGTTCTTC.

A remark on this clonotype: A junction end diverges from the germline sequence, so it may reflect a read error. This CDR3 is CASSSASVLKDF. CDR3 coding DNA: TGTGCCAGCAGCTCCGCTAGCGTCCTAAAAGATTTT. This sequence joins TRBV7-2 and TRBJ2-3; D is possibly TRBD2 (6 bases). Germline V gene sequence: CDR1 SGHTA, CDR2 FQGNSA. The CDR3 is made up of 12 amino acids.

In its sample, this clonotype was seen many times. The chain carries TRBV7-6 and TRBJ2-1, with 10 bases that match TRBD2. The CDR3 length is 17 residues. Germline CDR1 reads SGHVS; CDR2 reads FNYEAQ. Unmatched junction bases numbered 13, after V lost 5 bases and J lost 6 bases. CDR3 amino acids: CASSPEASGSFFNEQFF. CDR3 bases: TGTGCCAGCAGCCCAGAGGCTAGCGGGAGTTTTTTCAATGAGCAGTTCTTC.

This clonotype has ten or more counts. The chain has TRBV7-8 and TRBJ2-1; tentative D call: TRBD2 (5 bases). The CDR3 extends over 13 amino acids. CDR1 is SGHVS and CDR2 is FQNEAQ in the germline V gene. Trimming shortened V by 5 bases and J by 7 bases, and 12 bases separated the two germline ends. The CDR3 DNA reads as TGTGCCAGCAGCCCCTCATGGGAGAATGAGCAGTTCTTC. It yields the protein CASSPSWENEQFF. The entire variable domain, with the rest obtained from reference TRBV7-8 and TRBJ2-1, is as follows: GAGVSQSPRYKVAKRGQDVALRCDPISGHVSLFWYQQALGQGPEFLTYFQNEAQLDKSGLPSDRFFAERPEGSVSTLKIQRTQQEDSAVYLCASSPSWENEQFFGPGTRLTVL.

This clonotype was detected many times. The chain is built from TRBV7-7 and TRBJ2-5; D possibly corresponds to TRBD2 (6 bases). CDR1 SSHAT and CDR2 FNYEAQ come from the germline V gene (reference sequence). This CDR3 is built from 14 residues. V lost 1 base and J 5 bases, leaving 11 bases between the germline ends. In DNA, the CDR3 is TGTGCCAGCAGCTTAGTGCGGGGCTGGGAGACCCAGTACTTC. This translates into CASSLVRGWETQYF. The full variable domain, with the rest looked up from reference TRBV7-7 and TRBJ2-5, is GAGVSQSPRYKVTKRGQDVTLRCDPISSHATLYWYQQALGQGPEFLTYFNYEAQPDKSGLPSDRFSAERPEGSISTLTIQRTEQRDSAMYRCASSLVRGWETQYFGPGTRLLVL.

The table lists this clonotype with a few counts. The chain combines TRBV6-2 or TRBV6-3 with TRBJ2-1, with D perhaps matching TRBD1 (5 bases). The V gene's germline CDR1 is MNHEY and CDR2 SVGEGT. This CDR3 contains 14 residues. V lost 2 bases and J 7 bases, leaving 12 bases between the germline ends. DNA for the CDR3: TGTGCCAGCAGTTACCCAGCAGGGTGGAATGAGCAGTTCTTC. It is translated as CASSYPAGWNEQFF.

This clonotype turned up a few times. This sequence joins TRBV5-4 and TRBJ2-7; D is uncertain. Between the trimmed V and J ends, which lost 2 bases and 1 base, there was a span of 7 bases. The germline gives CDR1 SGHNT, CDR2 YYREEE (reference sequence). The length of the CDR3 is 13 residues. CDR3 amino acids: CASSLQNSYEQYV. The CDR3 coding sequence is TGTGCCAGCAGCTTACAGAATTCCTACGAGCAGTACGTC.

At least ten counts were recorded for this clonotype. The chain links TRBV13 to TRBJ2-7, with D perhaps TRBD2 (5 bases). Germline CDR1 reads PRHDT; CDR2 reads FYEKMQ (reference sequence). The CDR3 runs to 15 residues. V dropped 1 base and J dropped 6 bases, with 16 bases sitting between them. Written as DNA, the CDR3 is TGTGCCAGCAGCTTAGAGAGGACTCCCCTCAGCGAGCAGTACTTC. Translation: CASSLERTPLSEQYF.

This clonotype appeared a single time. This sequence joins TRBV27 and TRBJ2-2, with 7 nucleotides matching TRBD2. The length of the CDR3 is 15 residues. J lost 5 bases, V lost 3 bases, and 6 bases had no gene match. Germline values: CDR1 MNHEY, CDR2 SMNVEV (reference sequence). CDR3 sequence (DNA): TGTGCCAGCAGTTTTATGGTGGGAGGGACCGGGGAGCTGTTTTTT. Protein product: CASSFMVGGTGELFF.

This clonotype was seen many times. The rearrangement links TRBV5-5 to TRBJ1-2; the D is unclear. The germline CDR1 and CDR2 sequences are SGHKS and YYEKEE (reference sequence). V was trimmed by 4 bases and J by 4 bases, leaving 14 bases between them. The CDR3 totals 14 residues. The CDR3 region is CASSRGADGYGYTF. CDR3 in DNA: TGTGCCAGCAGCCGGGGTGCGGATGGCTATGGCTACACCTTC.

CDR3 bases: TGTGCCAGCAGCCAGGACGGGTCGAATGAAAAACTGTTTTTT. It is translated as CASSQDGSNEKLFF. The V gene is TRBV14, the J gene TRBJ1-4; no clear D. Trimming left V 3 bases short and J 5 bases short, with 10 bases between. The germline V gene encodes CDR1 SGHDN and CDR2 FVKESK. This CDR3 has 14 amino acids.

This chain joins TRBV5-5 and TRBJ1-5; no definite D call. Germline V lookup: CDR1 SGHKS, CDR2 YYEKEE (reference sequence). The CDR3 runs 14 residues. V lost 1 base and J 6 bases, leaving 11 bases between the germline ends. The CDR3 sequence is CASSLIVAGQPQHF. Written as DNA, the CDR3 is TGTGCCAGCAGCTTGATAGTTGCGGGTCAGCCCCAGCATTTT.

In its sample, this clonotype was seen many times. The rearrangement uses TRBV20-1 and TRBJ1-6; D is uncertain. Germline CDR1 DFQATT, CDR2 SNEGSKA (reference sequence). The V and J ends lost 0 bases and 0 bases respectively, with 12 bases between them. This CDR3 has 17 amino acids. The CDR3 protein is CSARERDPSSYNSPLHF. CDR3 nucleotides: TGCAGTGCTAGAGAGAGGGATCCTAGCTCCTATAATTCACCCCTCCACTTT.

This clonotype showed up just a few times. V is TRBV7-8 and J is TRBJ2-1, with 13 bases aligning to TRBD2. This CDR3 has 16 residues. CDR1 is SGHVS and CDR2 is FQNEAQ in the germline V gene. V trimming: 4 bases; J trimming: 3 bases; junction bases outside the gene matches: 3. CDR3 residues: CASSSGTSGIYNEQFF. The CDR3 nucleotides are TGTGCCAGCAGCTCCGGGACTAGCGGGATCTACAATGAGCAGTTCTTC.

This clonotype has just a few counts. The chain carries TRBV18 and TRBJ1-2; possibly TRBD1 for D (5 bases). Trimming removed 5 bases from V and 4 bases from J, with 14 bases in between. The CDR3 spans 14 residues. CDR1 is KGHSH and CDR2 is LQKENI in the germline V gene. CDR3 sequence: CASSTRGESYGYTF. The CDR3 bases are TGTGCCAGCTCAACACGAGGGGAATCCTATGGCTACACCTTC.

CDR3 bases: TGTGCCAGCAGCCCCTCGGGGAGGATAGCGGGAGGCTACGAGCAGTACGTC. Translating gives CASSPSGRIAGGYEQYV. This chain connects TRBV11-3 to TRBJ2-7, with 10 bases aligning to TRBD2. This CDR3 has 17 amino acids. The germline V gene encodes CDR1 SGHNT and CDR2 YENEEA. Trimming took 5 bases from V and 3 from J; bases not matched to a gene: 13.

A few counts support this clonotype. The chain uses TRBV6-1 and TRBJ2-7; the match to TRBD1 covers 10 bases. Germline CDR1 reads MNHNS; CDR2 reads SASEGT. This CDR3 region has 15 residues. The J segment lost 6 bases and the V segment lost 7 bases, leaving 12 bases of the junction unmatched. As DNA, the CDR3 is TGTGCCAGCAACCAACCGGGACAGGGGCTCTCCGAGCAGTACTTC. This translates into CASNQPGQGLSEQYF.

The CDR3 sequence: CASSFGMSGANVLTF. The CDR3 nucleotides read TGTGCCAGCAGTTTTGGGATGTCTGGGGCCAACGTCCTGACTTTC. V is TRBV27 and J is TRBJ2-6; D uncertain. Trimming pared 3 bases from V and 1 base from J, leaving 7 bases between. The CDR3 has 15 residues. Germline CDR1 MNHEY, CDR2 SMNVEV (reference sequence).

The rearrangement links TRBV5-4 to TRBJ1-6; D is uncertain. From germline, CDR1 is SGHNT and CDR2 YYREEE (reference sequence). Trimming cost V 0 bases and J 14 bases, with 9 bases left between them. This CDR3 is 12 amino acids long. In DNA form, the CDR3 reads TGTGCCAGCAGCTTGGATGAGTTATCCCTCCACTTT. Amino acids: CASSLDELSLHF.

This clonotype was detected a few times. The chain recombines TRBV20-1 with TRBJ1-1, with a tentative D call TRBD1 (5 bases). The germline V gene encodes CDR1 DFQATT and CDR2 SNEGSKA (reference sequence). This CDR3 comprises 14 residues. Trimming shortened V by 0 bases and J by 3 bases, and 11 bases separated the two germline ends. CDR3 sequence: CSARDLLGDTEAFF. CDR3 bases: TGCAGTGCTAGAGACCTTCTAGGGGACACTGAAGCTTTCTTT.

The chain combines TRBV24-1 with TRBJ2-5; D tentatively reads TRBD1 or TRBD2 (5 bases each). Trimming left V 7 bases short and J 5 bases short, with 19 bases between. Germline V gene sequence: CDR1 KGHDR, CDR2 SFDVKD. The CDR3 extends over 15 amino acids. CDR3 residues: CATRKGTKTGETQYF. The DNA for the CDR3 is TGTGCCACCAGGAAGGGGACCAAAACGGGGGAGACCCAGTACTTC.